This TCR beta chain was documented in a study of blood T cells in healthy people across ages. A J-beta primer mix and a sample-barcoded 5' primer were used in a second PCR of about 6 to 12 cycles. In TCRdb, the 5' RACE reads were re-called with MiXCR into one record per CDR3 protein. Here the sample spans some 930,000 distinct CDR3 sequences, roughly 29% being singletons. This clonotype was seen only once. The CDR3 loop spans 15 amino acids. Looked up from germline, CDR1 is DFQATT and CDR2 is SNEGSKA (reference sequence). V shed 5 bases and J shed 0 bases, with 14 bases lying between them. In addition, the sample was reused for a study of T cells of mothers and their children.

The sequencing input was blood. The source is a woman aged 40 to 50 in good health. This chain joins TRBV20-1 and TRBJ1-5, with a weak D call TRBD1 (5 bases). CDR3 region: CSASGVEYSNQPQHF. The CDR3 nucleotides are TGCAGTGCTTCGGGGGTAGAGTATAGCAATCAGCCCCAGCATTTT.